Following are 30 T cell receptor beta chains from one sample sequenced in a study of blood T cell repertoires in COVID-19. Using immunoSEQ multiplex PCR, the repertoire was profiled, and TCRdb retains in-frame clones only, with some absent. This sample has tens of thousands of clones; about 83% occur once, and the top ten carry 10% to 13%. The sample was peripheral blood. The receptors shown here come from a man between 45 and 60 years old with COVID-19, enrolled during active disease.

The chain is built from TRBV6-1 and TRBJ2-7; a weak D match, TRBD1 (7 bases). This CDR3 is 15 amino acids long. The ends were cut back, 2 bases at V and 4 bases at J, with 15 bases in the middle. Germline values: CDR1 MNHNS, CDR2 SASEGT. CDR3 amino acids: CASSEKEGAPYEQYF. The CDR3 bases are TGTGCCAGCAGTGAAAAGGAGGGGGCCCCTTACGAGCAGTACTTC.

The genes are TRBV27 and TRBJ1-6, with 7 positions matching TRBD1. The CDR3 extends over 15 amino acids. Germline lookup yields CDR1 MNHEY and CDR2 SMNVEV (reference sequence). Unmatched junction bases numbered 4, after V lost 4 bases and J lost 4 bases. This chain's CDR3 is CASSSGQNYNSPLHF. Written as DNA, the CDR3 is TGTGCCAGCAGTTCGGGACAGAATTATAATTCACCCCTCCACTTT.

The J gene is TRBJ2-7, the V gene TRBV6-6, with 8 bases that match TRBD1. V lost 7 bases to trimming and J lost 3 bases; unmatched junction nucleotides: 5. Per the germline V gene, CDR1 is MNHNY and CDR2 is SVGAGI (reference sequence). The CDR3 sequence is 13 residues long. DNA of the CDR3: TGTGCCAGCACTCGGACAGGGATCTACGAGCAGTACTTC. Protein product: CASTRTGIYEQYF.

This chain connects TRBV18 to TRBJ2-5, with 13 bases matching TRBD2. The CDR3 is 19 amino acids. CDR1 is KGHSH and CDR2 is LQKENI in the germline V gene. Losses at the gene ends were 3 bases for V and 1 base for J; bases not matched to a gene: 11. This CDR3 is CASSPPRGLAGPSQETQYF. For the CDR3, the DNA is TGTGCCAGCTCACCTCCAAGGGGACTAGCGGGACCCTCCCAAGAGACCCAGTACTTC.

J is TRBJ1-5 and V is TRBV6-5; D is perhaps TRBD1 (5 bases). V dropped 6 bases and J dropped 5 bases, with 14 bases sitting between them. In germline, CDR1 is MNHEY, CDR2 SVGAGI. This CDR3 is 14 amino acids long. CDR3 in DNA: TGTGCCAGCAGCCGGGGGATAACAGATCAGCCCCAGCATTTT. Residues: CASSRGITDQPQHF.

The table lists this clone with a count of one. The rearrangement uses TRBV7-2 and TRBJ2-3; 9 bases line up with TRBD2. The junction had 3 bases not matched to a gene; V was cut back by 1 base and J by 4 bases. The CDR3 has 15 amino acids. Germline V lookup: CDR1 SGHTA, CDR2 FQGNSA. CDR3 in DNA: TGTGCCAGCAGCTTAGTCGTAGCGGGAGCAGATACGCAGTATTTT. Translation: CASSLVVAGADTQYF.

The chain carries TRBV6-5 and TRBJ2-7, with a possible D match to TRBD2 (5 bases). The CDR3 extends over 15 amino acids. V gave up 2 bases and J gave up 7 bases, with 18 bases separating them. Germline V gene lookup returns CDR1 MNHEY and CDR2 SVGAGI. Here the CDR3 DNA reads TGTGCCAGCAGTTACATTCGGGTGAGGGTGGAGGAGCAGTACTTC. Amino acids: CASSYIRVRVEEQYF.

The genes are TRBV5-4 and TRBJ1-3; 11 nucleotides match TRBD1. V lost 0 bases to trimming and J lost 2 bases; unmatched junction nucleotides: 1. The CDR3 length is 16 residues. Germline lookup yields CDR1 SGHNT and CDR2 YYREEE (reference sequence). CDR3 DNA: TGTGCCAGCAGCTTGGGGACAGGGGGCGCTGGAAACACCATATATTTT. It translates to CASSLGTGGAGNTIYF.

This clone was seen only once. V and J are TRBV28 and TRBJ2-6, with 9 bases lining up with TRBD1. V lost 6 bases to trimming and J lost 1 base; unmatched junction nucleotides: 10. CDR3 size: 18 residues. CDR1 and CDR2 from the germline V gene are MDHEN and SYDVKM. The CDR3 region is CASRRTGTGQSGANVLTF. The DNA of the CDR3 is TGTGCCAGCAGGAGAACCGGGACAGGGCAGTCTGGGGCCAACGTCCTGACTTTC.

For this clone: The germline gene is not matched at one end of the junction; a read error may be the cause. The chain links TRBV6-5 to TRBJ2-1; D may be TRBD2 (5 bases). The CDR3 covers 15 residues. Germline V gene data show CDR1 as MNHEY and CDR2 as SVGAGI. CDR3 residues: CASSYSNVGLNQQFF. The DNA for the CDR3 is TGTGCCAGCAGTTACTCGAATGTCGGACTCAATCAGCAGTTCTTC.

V usage is TRBV12-5 and J usage is TRBJ2-3; 9 bases agree with TRBD2. The CDR3 is made up of 16 amino acids. V trimming: 3 bases; J trimming: 3 bases; junction bases outside the gene matches: 7. The germline V gene encodes CDR1 LGHNT and CDR2 FRNRAP. The CDR3 loop is CASGFGLANQTDTQYF. The DNA of the CDR3 is TGTGCTAGTGGTTTTGGACTAGCGAATCAAACAGATACGCAGTATTTT.

V gene TRBV28 combines with J gene TRBJ1-5; 10 bases align to TRBD1. V lost 6 bases, J lost 0 bases, and 8 bases stayed unmatched. The CDR3 runs 17 residues. Germline V gives CDR1 MDHEN, CDR2 SYDVKM. The CDR3 loop reads CASSQRQGAISNQPQHF. The CDR3 DNA sequence: TGTGCCAGCAGCCAAAGACAGGGGGCCATTAGCAATCAGCCCCAGCATTTT.

The genes are TRBV27 and TRBJ1-1; D not resolved. This CDR3 is built from 13 residues. CDR1 and CDR2 (germline): MNHEY, SMNVEV (reference sequence). V lost 2 bases and J lost 7, with 11 bases in between. CDR3 in amino acids: CASSLRGLDEAFF. The CDR3 DNA is TGTGCCAGCAGTTTAAGAGGCCTAGATGAAGCTTTCTTT.

This chain joins TRBV5-1 and TRBJ1-5; possible D gene TRBD1, 6 bases. This CDR3 has 15 amino acids. Per germline, CDR1 SGHRS and CDR2 YFSETQ. V lost 4 bases and J lost 3, with 14 bases in between. The CDR3 loop reads CASSQLGGANQPQHF. CDR3 DNA sequence: TGCGCCAGCAGCCAACTGGGGGGGGCCAATCAGCCCCAGCATTTT.

The V and J genes are TRBV5-6 and TRBJ1-2; D might be TRBD1 (5 bases). This CDR3 is built from 13 residues. Trimming stripped 1 base from V and 6 bases from J, with 10 bases between. From germline, CDR1 is SGHDT and CDR2 YYEEEE. In DNA, the CDR3 is TGTGCCAGCAGCTTGTCGGGAGGGGATGGCTACACCTTC. The encoded protein is CASSLSGGDGYTF. Full variable domain (missing parts from reference TRBV5-6 and TRBJ1-2): DAGVTQSPTHLIKTRGQQVTLRCSPKSGHDTVSWYQQALGQGPQFIFQYYEEEERQRGNFPDRFSGHQFPNYSSELNVNALLLGDSALYLCASSLSGGDGYTFGSGTRLTVV.

The chain joins TRBV5-1 to TRBJ2-3, with TRBD1 identical over 7 bases. The V segment lost 7 bases and the J segment 0 bases; nucleotides outside the gene matches: 2. In germline, CDR1 is SGHRS, CDR2 YFSETQ. The CDR3 has 13 amino acids. The chain's CDR3 is CASWGQSTDTQYF. The CDR3 DNA sequence: TGCGCCAGCTGGGGACAGAGCACAGATACGCAGTATTTT. The variable domain in full, with the rest retrieved from reference TRBV5-1 and TRBJ2-3, is KAGVTQTPRYLIKTRGQQVTLSCSPISGHRSVSWYQQTPGQGLQFLFEYFSETQRNKGNFPGRFSGRQFSNSRSEMNVSTLELGDSALYLCASWGQSTDTQYFGPGTRLTVL.

The CDR3 DNA sequence: TGCGCCAGCAGCTTGGTGGCGGGAGCCGCTGAGCAGTTCTTC. Its translation: CASSLVAGAAEQFF. The chain carries TRBV5-1 and TRBJ2-1, with 7 bases matching TRBD2. Looked up from germline, CDR1 is SGHRS and CDR2 is YFSETQ. This CDR3 has 14 residues. With V trimmed by 0 bases and J by 9 bases, 6 bases remained unmatched.

This clone has just a few counts. This chain links TRBV5-1 with TRBJ1-4; no reliable D call. The V gene lost 0 bases and the J gene lost 3 bases, with 9 bases spanning the gap. From germline, CDR1 is SGHRS and CDR2 YFSETQ. The CDR3 loop spans 15 amino acids. The CDR3 loop is CASSLAAGANEKLFF. In DNA form, the CDR3 reads TGCGCCAGCAGCTTGGCCGCCGGGGCTAATGAAAAACTGTTTTTT. Full variable domain (outside the CDR3, taken from reference TRBV5-1 and TRBJ1-4): KAGVTQTPRYLIKTRGQQVTLSCSPISGHRSVSWYQQTPGQGLQFLFEYFSETQRNKGNFPGRFSGRQFSNSRSEMNVSTLELGDSALYLCASSLAAGANEKLFFGSGTQLSVL.

The chain uses TRBV5-1 and TRBJ1-4; possible D gene TRBD1, 5 bases. CDR3 length: 16 amino acids. The germline V and J ends were trimmed by 6 bases and 2 bases, with 17 bases remaining between them. The germline V gene has CDR1 SGHRS and CDR2 YFSETQ. The CDR3 is CASNLQGFFTNEKLFF. CDR3 in DNA: TGCGCCAGCAATTTGCAGGGCTTTTTCACTAATGAAAAACTGTTTTTT.

The chain employs TRBV10-3 and TRBJ2-7; possible D gene TRBD2, 5 bases. Germline CDR1 reads ENHRY; CDR2 reads SYGVKD. The CDR3 length is 12 residues. Trimming removed 10 bases at V and 3 bases at J, with 13 bases between. CDR3 nucleotide sequence: TGTGCCACCGGGATAGGCGTCTACGAGCAGTACTTC. It encodes CATGIGVYEQYF.

The V gene is TRBV6-5, the J gene TRBJ2-7, with 7 bases aligning to TRBD2. The V segment lost 3 bases and the J segment 0 bases; nucleotides outside the gene matches: 5. Germline CDR1 and CDR2: MNHEY and SVGAGI. The CDR3 has 15 residues. For the CDR3, the DNA is TGTGCCAGCAGTTATACGGCGGGAGACTCCTACGAGCAGTACTTC. It codes for CASSYTAGDSYEQYF.

V gene TRBV6-5 combines with J gene TRBJ2-5; no clear D gene. The CDR3 length is 12 residues. The V gene lost 6 bases and the J gene lost 5 bases, with 10 bases spanning the gap. Germline assignment: CDR1 MNHEY and CDR2 SVGAGI. Written as DNA, the CDR3 is TGTGCCAGCAGCGCGGTTTCGGAGACCCAGTACTTC. Its translation: CASSAVSETQYF.

The rearrangement links TRBV3-1 (or the pseudogene TRBV3-2) to TRBJ2-5, with a possible D match to TRBD2 (5 bases). The CDR3 spans 14 residues. Germline values: CDR1 LGHDT, CDR2 YNNKEL (reference sequence). Between the trimmed V and J ends, which lost 4 bases and 3 bases, there was a span of 12 bases. The CDR3 nucleotides are TGTGCCAGCAGCCGGCGAACGGGAAAAGAGACCCAGTACTTC. As protein: CASSRRTGKETQYF.

This clone was recorded only once. The chain has TRBV28 and TRBJ1-5; tentatively, D is TRBD1 (6 bases). The V end was cut by 10 bases, the J end by 7 bases, with 20 bases between. Germline-derived CDR1 and CDR2 are MDHEN and SYDVKM. The CDR3 is 14 residues long. The CDR3 here is CAIRDIVARQPQHF. DNA of the CDR3: TGTGCCATCCGGGACATCGTGGCACGACAGCCCCAGCATTTT.

A few counts support this clone. V usage is TRBV10-2 and J usage is TRBJ1-5; 8 bases are shared with TRBD1. This CDR3 contains 16 residues. The ends lost 4 bases at V and 1 base at J; junction bases unmatched: 6. From germline, CDR1 is WSHSY and CDR2 SAAADI. DNA of the CDR3: TGCGCCAGCAGTGCCTACCCAGGGGGCAGCAATCAGCCCCAGCATTTT. It is translated as CASSAYPGGSNQPQHF.

The CDR3 bases are TGTGCCAGCAGTCGGACAGCAACGGGCGGAAACACCATATATTTT. Amino acids: CASSRTATGGNTIYF. The chain is built from TRBV3-1 (or the pseudogene TRBV3-2) and TRBJ1-3, with D maybe TRBD1 (6 bases). The V gene lost 6 bases and the J gene lost 4 bases, with 16 bases spanning the gap. The CDR3 extends over 15 amino acids. Germline values: CDR1 LGHDT, CDR2 YNNKEL (reference sequence).

Written as DNA, the CDR3 is TGTGCCAGCAGCTTAGGGTGGGAGAGGGATGAGCAGTTCTTC. Residues: CASSLGWERDEQFF. This chain joins TRBV7-2 and TRBJ2-1; weak D call: TRBD2 (5 bases). The CDR3 is 14 amino acids. The V end was cut by 1 base, the J end by 8 bases, with 12 bases between. Germline CDR1 reads SGHTA; CDR2 reads FQGNSA.

The chain joins TRBV5-4 to TRBJ2-1, with 7 positions matching TRBD2. Germline CDR1 reads SGHNT; CDR2 reads YYREEE (reference sequence). This CDR3 region has 15 residues. After removal of 3 bases from V and 5 bases from J, the junction contained 8 bases not matched to a gene. As DNA, the CDR3 is TGTGCCAGCAGCTCCAGGAGCGGGATTCACAATGAGCAGTTCTTC. Translated: CASSSRSGIHNEQFF.

V and J are TRBV30 and TRBJ2-3; weak D call: TRBD1 (6 bases). Trimming left V 3 bases short and J 2 bases short, with 9 bases between. In germline, CDR1 is GTSNPN, CDR2 SVGIG (reference sequence). The CDR3 is made up of 13 amino acids. CDR3 coding DNA: TGTGCCTGGAGCCGACAGGACACAGATACGCAGTATTTT. Translation gives CAWSRQDTDTQYF.

The rearrangement joins TRBV11-3 to TRBJ1-6; possible D gene TRBD1, 6 bases. Trimming left V 1 base short and J 7 bases short, with 17 bases between. This CDR3 contains 17 residues. CDR1 SGHNT and CDR2 YENEEA come from the germline V gene. This CDR3 reads CASSLGGTGRQNSPLHF. Here the CDR3 DNA reads TGTGCCAGCAGCTTAGGGGGAACAGGGAGACAGAATTCACCCCTCCACTTT.